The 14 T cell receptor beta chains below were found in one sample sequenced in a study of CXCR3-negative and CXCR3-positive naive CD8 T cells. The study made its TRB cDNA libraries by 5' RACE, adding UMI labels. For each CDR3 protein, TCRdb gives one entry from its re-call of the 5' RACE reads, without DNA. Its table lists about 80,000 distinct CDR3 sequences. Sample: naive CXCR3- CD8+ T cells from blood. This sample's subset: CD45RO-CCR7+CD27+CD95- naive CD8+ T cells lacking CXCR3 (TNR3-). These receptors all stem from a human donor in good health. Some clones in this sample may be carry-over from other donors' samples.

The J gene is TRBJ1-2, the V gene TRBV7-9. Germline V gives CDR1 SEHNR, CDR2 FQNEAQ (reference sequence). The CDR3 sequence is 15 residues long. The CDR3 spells CASSQRQADHYGYTF.

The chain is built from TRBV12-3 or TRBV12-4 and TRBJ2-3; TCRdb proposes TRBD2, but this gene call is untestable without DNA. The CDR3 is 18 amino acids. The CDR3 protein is CASTEGLAGAAVGDTQYF.

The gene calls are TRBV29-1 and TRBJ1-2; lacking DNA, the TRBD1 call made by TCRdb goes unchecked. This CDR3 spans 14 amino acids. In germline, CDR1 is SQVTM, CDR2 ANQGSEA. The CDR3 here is CSVSARQANYGYTF.

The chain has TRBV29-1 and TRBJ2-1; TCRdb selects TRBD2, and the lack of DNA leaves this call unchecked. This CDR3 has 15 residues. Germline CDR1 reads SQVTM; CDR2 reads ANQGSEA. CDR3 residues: CSVERGKLSYNEQFF.

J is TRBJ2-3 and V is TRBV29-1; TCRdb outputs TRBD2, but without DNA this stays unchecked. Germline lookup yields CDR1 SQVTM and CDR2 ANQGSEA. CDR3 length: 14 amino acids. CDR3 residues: CSEPGLAGADTQYF.

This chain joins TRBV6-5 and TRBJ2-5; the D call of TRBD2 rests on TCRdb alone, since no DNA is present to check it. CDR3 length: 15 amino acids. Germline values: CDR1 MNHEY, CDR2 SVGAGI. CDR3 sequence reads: CASSVSGSDAETQYF.

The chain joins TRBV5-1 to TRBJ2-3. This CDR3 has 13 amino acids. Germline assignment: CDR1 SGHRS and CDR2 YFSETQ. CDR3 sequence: CASSPFGTDTQYF.

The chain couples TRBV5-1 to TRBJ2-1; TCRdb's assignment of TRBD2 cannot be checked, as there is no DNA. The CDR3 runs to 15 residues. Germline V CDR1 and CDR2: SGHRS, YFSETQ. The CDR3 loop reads CASAITGDSYNEQFF.

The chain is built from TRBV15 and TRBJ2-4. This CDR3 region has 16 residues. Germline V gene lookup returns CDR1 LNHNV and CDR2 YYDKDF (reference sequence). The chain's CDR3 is CATSRDRGVAKNIQYF.

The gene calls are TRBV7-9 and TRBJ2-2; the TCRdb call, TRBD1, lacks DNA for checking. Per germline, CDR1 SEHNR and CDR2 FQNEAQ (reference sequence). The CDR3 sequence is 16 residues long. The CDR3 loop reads CASSSTGGKYTGELFF.

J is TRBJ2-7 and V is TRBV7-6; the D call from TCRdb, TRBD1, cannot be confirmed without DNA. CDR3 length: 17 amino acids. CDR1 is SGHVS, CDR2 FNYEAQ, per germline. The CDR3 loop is CASSLGPGQESSYEQYF. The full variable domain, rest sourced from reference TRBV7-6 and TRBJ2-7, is GAGVSQSPRYKVTKRGQDVALRCDPISGHVSLYWYRQALGQGPEFLTYFNYEAQQDKSGLPNDRFSAERPEGSISTLTIQRTEQRDSAMYRCASSLGPGQESSYEQYFGPGTRLTVT.

The CDR3 spells CATSGSGTGNTEAFF. This chain uses TRBV15 with TRBJ1-1; the D call from TCRdb, TRBD1, cannot be confirmed without DNA. The CDR3 covers 15 residues. Germline CDR1 reads LNHNV; CDR2 reads YYDKDF (reference sequence).

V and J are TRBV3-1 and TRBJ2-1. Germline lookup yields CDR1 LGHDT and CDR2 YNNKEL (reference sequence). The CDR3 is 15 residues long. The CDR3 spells CASSLIESSYNEQFF.

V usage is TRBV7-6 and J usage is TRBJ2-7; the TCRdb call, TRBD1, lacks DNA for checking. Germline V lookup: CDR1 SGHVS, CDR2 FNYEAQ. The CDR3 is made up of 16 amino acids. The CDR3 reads CASSLEPGQGVGEQCF.